Listed here is a single T cell receptor beta chain. This sample is part of a study of blood T cell repertoires in COVID-19. Background on the study: From the United States, Italy and Spain came samples of acute and convalescent COVID-19.

Per the authors' pipeline: Nucleated cell counts were estimated from reference gene primer amplification. Profiled with immunoSEQ multiplex PCR; TCRdb holds only in-frame clones, not every one. The V and J calls and clone size come from that table; D and trimming were worked out from the DNA. The data hold about 180,000 clones, with around four fifths observed a single time. Per the germline V gene, CDR1 is MNHNS and CDR2 is SASEGT. This CDR3 region has 16 residues. The V and J ends lost 4 bases and 1 base respectively, with 17 bases between them. Seattle's cohort entered during active infection and was followed longitudinally.

The chain carries TRBV6-1 and TRBJ2-7; tentative D call: TRBD2 (6 bases). The sequence derives from a woman aged 40 to 50 with COVID-19, enrolled during active disease. The sample taken for sequencing was peripheral blood. Here the CDR3 DNA reads TGTGCCAGCAGTGGCGTCCACGGCGGGGTGTCCTACGAGCAGTACTTC. Translating it yields CASSGVHGGVSYEQYF.